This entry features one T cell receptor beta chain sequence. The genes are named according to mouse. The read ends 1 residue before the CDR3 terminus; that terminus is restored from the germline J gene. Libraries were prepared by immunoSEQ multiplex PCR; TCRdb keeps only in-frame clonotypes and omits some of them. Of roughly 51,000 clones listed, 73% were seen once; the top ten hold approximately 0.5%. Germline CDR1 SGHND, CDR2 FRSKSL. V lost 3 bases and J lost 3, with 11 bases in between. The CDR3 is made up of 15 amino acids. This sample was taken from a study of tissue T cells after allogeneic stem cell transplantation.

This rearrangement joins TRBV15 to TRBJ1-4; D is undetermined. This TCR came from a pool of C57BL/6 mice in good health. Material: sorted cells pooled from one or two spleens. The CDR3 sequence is CASSLGGSANERLFF. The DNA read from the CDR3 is TGTGCCAGCAGTTTGGGCGGGAGCGCCAACGAAAGATTATTT.